This TCR beta chain is from a study of shared clonotypes between healthy human individuals. This CDR3 contains 14 residues. The J segment lost 1 base and the V segment lost 6 bases, leaving 2 bases of the junction unmatched. Germline CDR1 is SNHLY and CDR2 is FYNNEI. Profiling relied on immunoSEQ multiplex PCR, and the TCRdb table lists in-frame clones only, not all of them. The sample carries more than 2,000,000 clones, over 85% recorded once. This clone has only one observation. Other DNA sequences within the sample encode an identical CDR3. This receptor was identified in a man between 18 and 29 years old in good health. Sequencing used naive CD4+ T cells sorted from blood. The subset was: CD45RA+ positively selected. This chain connects TRBV2 to TRBJ2-7; 11 bases map to TRBD1. CDR3 sequence: CASSGQGASYEQYF. CDR3 DNA: TGTGCCAGCAGCGGACAGGGGGCTTCCTACGAGCAGTACTTC. Variable domain in full (rest from reference TRBV2 and TRBJ2-7): EPEVTQTPSHQVTQMGQEVILRCVPISNHLYFYWYRQILGQKVEFLVSFYNNEISEKSEIFDDQFSVERPDGSNFTLKIRSTKLEDSAMYFCASSGQGASYEQYFGPGTRLTVT.